Listed below are T cell receptor beta chains from one sample, sequenced in a study of shared clonotypes between healthy human individuals. TCRdb keeps only in-frame clones here, not all; method: immunoSEQ multiplex PCR. The table has 1,500,000 or so clones, about 98.5% seen once. Sequences were obtained from naive CD4+ T cells sorted from blood. The origin of the receptors is a man aged 30 to 45 in good health. CDR3s include the opening cysteine and the closing phenylalanine or tryptophan. The D gene is left open where the match is weak. Some rows mark clone size as missing; the rest say once, few, many or name a class of expanded clone.

V gene: TRBV9; J gene: TRBJ2-1; D gene: -; clone size: few; CDR3 DNA: TGTGCCAGCAGCGCTTTGGGGGATGAGCAGTTCTTC; CDR3 protein: CASSALGDEQFF
V gene: TRBV7-6; J gene: TRBJ2-1; D gene: TRBD2; clone size: once; CDR3 DNA: TGTGCCAGCAGCCCGGGGGGGGGCAATGAGCAGTTCTTC; CDR3 protein: CASSPGGGNEQFF
V gene: TRBV5-1; J gene: TRBJ2-5; D gene: -; clone size: -; CDR3 DNA: TGCGCCAGCACCCTACAGGGCAACCAAGAGACCCAGTACTTC; CDR3 protein: CASTLQGNQETQYF
V gene: TRBV7-9; J gene: TRBJ1-1; D gene: -; clone size: -; CDR3 DNA: TGTGCCAGCAGCCCCCTTTTCAGTTGGACTGAAGCTTTCTTT; CDR3 protein: CASSPLFSWTEAFF
V gene: TRBV6-5; J gene: TRBJ2-7; D gene: TRBD1; clone size: -; CDR3 DNA: TGTGCCAGCAGGTGGATGGGACAGGGGAACTACGAGCAGTACTTC; CDR3 protein: CASRWMGQGNYEQYF
V gene: TRBV28; J gene: TRBJ2-7; D gene: TRBD1; clone size: -; CDR3 DNA: TGTGCCAGCGTGGGACAGGGCTTCTCCTACGAGCAGTACTTC; CDR3 protein: CASVGQGFSYEQYF
V gene: TRBV20-1; J gene: TRBJ1-1; D gene: -; clone size: -; CDR3 DNA: TGCAGTGCTAGCCACCGAGCTTTCTTT; CDR3 protein: CSASHRAFF
V gene: TRBV7-9; J gene: TRBJ1-2; D gene: -; clone size: once; CDR3 DNA: TGTGCCAGCAACCCTGTGCAAGGCTACACCTTC; CDR3 protein: CASNPVQGYTF
V gene: TRBV5-1; J gene: TRBJ2-7; D gene: -; clone size: -; CDR3 DNA: TGCGCCAGCAGCCCACAGGGTAACATATACGAGCAGTACTTC; CDR3 protein: CASSPQGNIYEQYF
V gene: TRBV7-2; J gene: TRBJ1-1; D gene: -; clone size: -; CDR3 DNA: TGTGCCAGCAGCTTAGTTGGGGGCCGAGTCACTGAAGCTTTCTTT; CDR3 protein: CASSLVGGRVTEAFF
V gene: TRBV2; J gene: TRBJ2-7; D gene: TRBD2; clone size: -; CDR3 DNA: TGTGCCAGCAGGAGGGCGGGACTAGCGGGAGTTTACGAGCAGTACTTC; CDR3 protein: CASRRAGLAGVYEQYF
V gene: TRBV2; J gene: TRBJ2-3; D gene: -; clone size: -; CDR3 DNA: TGTGCCAGCAGTGGCCCCGTACCGAGGGATACGCAGTATTTT; CDR3 protein: CASSGPVPRDTQYF
V gene: TRBV10-3; J gene: TRBJ2-7; D gene: TRBD2; clone size: -; CDR3 DNA: TGTGCCATCAGTGACGGGCTAGCGGGACCCACCTACGAGCAGTACTTC; CDR3 protein: CAISDGLAGPTYEQYF
V gene: TRBV18; J gene: TRBJ2-1; D gene: TRBD2; clone size: once; CDR3 DNA: TGTGCCAGCTCTCTTTCCGGGACTATCAATGAGCAGTTCTTC; CDR3 protein: CASSLSGTINEQFF
V gene: TRBV6-5; J gene: TRBJ1-1; D gene: -; clone size: -; CDR3 DNA: TGTGCCAGCAGTTACTCCAACAGCATTTTTGAAGCTTTCTTT; CDR3 protein: CASSYSNSIFEAFF
V gene: TRBV7-8; J gene: TRBJ2-7; D gene: -; clone size: -; CDR3 DNA: TGTGCCAGCAGCTTAAAAGGGGCTCCTCCCCGAGAGCAGTACTTC; CDR3 protein: CASSLKGAPPREQYF
V gene: TRBV7-9; J gene: TRBJ2-7; D gene: -; clone size: -; CDR3 DNA: TGTGCCAGCACCCCAAAAGGCTTTTCGTCCTACGAGCAGTACTTC; CDR3 protein: CASTPKGFSSYEQYF
V gene: TRBV18; J gene: TRBJ2-6; D gene: TRBD2; clone size: -; CDR3 DNA: TGTGCCAGCTCAGGACTAGCGGGAGGTAACGGGGCCAACGTCCTGACTTTC; CDR3 protein: CASSGLAGGNGANVLTF
V gene: TRBV2; J gene: TRBJ2-2; D gene: -; clone size: -; CDR3 DNA: TGTGCCAGCAGGACCCGACGGAGGAACACCGGGGAGCTGTTTTTT; CDR3 protein: CASRTRRRNTGELFF
V gene: TRBV18; J gene: TRBJ1-2; D gene: TRBD1; clone size: -; CDR3 DNA: TGTGCCAGCTCACCTCCGGGACAGGGAAACTATGGCTACACCTTC; CDR3 protein: CASSPPGQGNYGYTF
V gene: TRBV19; J gene: TRBJ1-5; D gene: -; clone size: -; CDR3 DNA: TGTGCCAGTAGTGCGGGAGGAGGGAATAGCAATCAGCCCCAGCATTTT; CDR3 protein: CASSAGGGNSNQPQHF
V gene: TRBV19; J gene: TRBJ1-5; D gene: -; clone size: once; CDR3 DNA: TGTGCCAGTACGACCAGGGAGACATATAGCAATCAGCCCCAGCATTTT; CDR3 protein: CASTTRETYSNQPQHF